This T cell receptor beta chain emerged from a study of blood T cell repertoires in COVID-19. Generated by immunoSEQ multiplex PCR, the TCRdb table keeps only in-frame clones and is missing some. This sample has roughly 150,000 clones, with around 75% found just once. J was trimmed by 7 bases and V by 1 base; bases with no gene match: 6. Germline V gene lookup returns CDR1 SGHNT and CDR2 YYREEE (reference sequence). The length of the CDR3 is 14 residues. The TCR originated in a woman aged 80 or over with acute or convalescent COVID-19. V and J are TRBV5-4 and TRBJ1-2; 8 bases are a match to TRBD1. Sequenced input: peripheral blood. CDR3 in amino acids: CASSLPGGEVGYTF. CDR3 bases: TGTGCCAGCAGCTTGCCAGGGGGCGAGGTTGGCTACACCTTC.